Listed here is a single T cell receptor (beta chain). The data were taken from a study of blood T cell repertoires in COVID-19. TCRdb keeps only in-frame clones here, not all; method: immunoSEQ multiplex PCR. The sample shows a few hundred thousand clones, around 90% of them seen only once. The CDR3 totals 17 residues. The V end lost 1 base, the J end lost 0 bases, and 15 bases lay between the germline ends. Germline V gene lookup returns CDR1 SGHTA and CDR2 FQGTGA. The chain couples TRBV7-3 to TRBJ1-1; TRBD1 is a possible D gene (5 bases). This receptor was taken from a woman in her late teens or twenties who had recovered from COVID-19. Material: PBMCs or T cells enriched from blood (not recorded which). The CDR3 DNA sequence: TGTGCCAGCAGCTTAAAACCAACCACAGGCCTGAACACTGAAGCTTTCTTT. Translated: CASSLKPTTGLNTEAFF.